Sequencing of this T cell receptor (beta chain) was carried out in a study of blood T cell repertoires in COVID-19. The assay was immunoSEQ multiplex PCR, and TCRdb's table has in-frame clones only and misses some. The table lists 350,000 to 450,000 clones, 80% to 90% of them singletons. Germline-derived CDR1 and CDR2 are MGHRA and YSYEKL. The CDR3 is made up of 18 amino acids. Deletions cut 0 bases from V and 6 bases from J, with 23 bases between. Followed over time, Seattle patients had been enrolled while infection was active. J is TRBJ1-2 and V is TRBV4-1; the D gene is possibly TRBD1 (5 bases). Source material: peripheral blood. This sequence originates from a woman aged 60 to 75 with COVID-19, enrolled during active disease. The CDR3 region has the DNA TGCGCCAGCAGCCAAGATATGCCAGGGAGGGTAAGAATGGATGGCTACACCTTC. Protein sequence: CASSQDMPGRVRMDGYTF.